Listed below are T cell receptor beta chains from one sample, sequenced in a study of blood T cell repertoires in COVID-19. This table comes from immunoSEQ multiplex PCR, and its TCRdb copy is limited to in-frame clones, with some not included. The sample lists approximately 200,000 clones, about 88% occurring once. What was sequenced was peripheral blood. Receptors were obtained from a woman in her twenties or thirties with active or convalescent COVID-19. Each CDR3 is given with its conserved first and last residue. D genes are given only for firm matches. Only part of the rows carry a size: once, few, many, or a class if the clone is expanded.

cdr3_aa: CASSPRPSGNTGELFF
cdr3_nt: TGTGCCAGCTCACCACGTCCTAGCGGGAACACCGGGGAGCTGTTTTTT
j_call: TRBJ2-2
cdr3_length: 16
v_call: TRBV18
clone_size: -
d_call: TRBD2

cdr3_aa: CASSIKQGILYGYTF
cdr3_nt: TGTGCCAGTAGTATAAAACAGGGGATCCTCTATGGCTACACCTTC
j_call: TRBJ1-2
cdr3_length: 15
v_call: TRBV19
clone_size: -
d_call: TRBD1

cdr3_aa: CASSLGSSSYEQYF
cdr3_nt: TGTGCCAGCAGCTTGGGTAGTAGCTCCTACGAGCAGTACTTC
j_call: TRBJ2-7
cdr3_length: 14
v_call: TRBV5-6
clone_size: -
d_call: -

cdr3_aa: CASSGRTGLHQTTGELFF
cdr3_nt: TGTGCCAGCAGCGGACGGACAGGCTTGCACCAAACCACCGGGGAGCTGTTTTTT
j_call: TRBJ2-2
cdr3_length: 18
v_call: TRBV5-5
clone_size: -
d_call: TRBD1

cdr3_aa: CASSPRWGDGNTIYF
cdr3_nt: TGTGCCAGCAGTCCACGATGGGGCGACGGAAACACCATATATTTT
j_call: TRBJ1-3
cdr3_length: 15
v_call: TRBV28
clone_size: -
d_call: -

cdr3_aa: CASSFLVGDRVAEQYF
cdr3_nt: TGTGCCAGCAGTTTCCTAGTAGGGGACAGGGTGGCCGAGCAGTACTTC
j_call: TRBJ2-7
cdr3_length: 16
v_call: TRBV27
clone_size: -
d_call: TRBD1

cdr3_aa: CASSIGGQPQHF
cdr3_nt: TGTGCCAGTAGTATCGGGGGACAGCCCCAGCATTTT
j_call: TRBJ1-5
cdr3_length: 12
v_call: TRBV19
clone_size: -
d_call: -

cdr3_aa: CASSTGTGNVGAEAFF
cdr3_nt: TGTGCCAGCAGCACAGGGACAGGAAATGTTGGCGCTGAAGCTTTCTTT
j_call: TRBJ1-1
cdr3_length: 16
v_call: TRBV5-4
clone_size: -
d_call: TRBD1

cdr3_aa: CASRVPEQEEYF
cdr3_nt: TGTGCCAGCAGAGTACCCGAGCAAGAGGAGTACTTC
j_call: TRBJ2-7
cdr3_length: 12
v_call: TRBV28
clone_size: -
d_call: -

cdr3_aa: CASSEARPRYNSPLHF
cdr3_nt: TGTGCCAGCAGTGAAGCGCGGCCAAGATATAATTCACCCCTCCACTTT
j_call: TRBJ1-6
cdr3_length: 16
v_call: TRBV2
clone_size: -
d_call: -

cdr3_aa: CASSKQGLEDTIYF
cdr3_nt: TGTGCCAGCAGTAAACAGGGCCTGGAGGACACCATATATTTT
j_call: TRBJ1-3
cdr3_length: 14
v_call: TRBV2
clone_size: once
d_call: -

cdr3_aa: CAISRQTNSPLHF
cdr3_nt: TGTGCCATCAGCAGGCAGACAAATTCACCCCTCCACTTT
j_call: TRBJ1-6
cdr3_length: 13
v_call: TRBV10-3
clone_size: -
d_call: -

cdr3_aa: CASSPWDRGGSGQYF
cdr3_nt: TGTGCCAGCAGTCCCTGGGACAGGGGGGGCTCGGGGCAGTACTTC
j_call: TRBJ2-7
cdr3_length: 15
v_call: TRBV28
clone_size: -
d_call: TRBD1

cdr3_aa: CASSFSYRASNYGYTF
cdr3_nt: TGTGCCAGCAGCTTCTCGTACAGGGCTTCTAACTATGGCTACACCTTC
j_call: TRBJ1-2
cdr3_length: 16
v_call: TRBV5-6
clone_size: -
d_call: -

cdr3_aa: CASGQGNTEAFF
cdr3_nt: TGTGCTTCAGGACAGGGGAACACTGAAGCTTTCTTT
j_call: TRBJ1-1
cdr3_length: 12
v_call: TRBV19
clone_size: -
d_call: TRBD1

cdr3_aa: CASSLVRRNTEAFF
cdr3_nt: TGTGCCAGCAGCTTGGTGCGGAGAAACACTGAAGCTTTCTTT
j_call: TRBJ1-1
cdr3_length: 14
v_call: TRBV5-6
clone_size: -
d_call: -

cdr3_aa: CASSPKTRNNEQFF
cdr3_nt: TGTGCCAGCAGCCCCAAGACACGCAACAATGAGCAGTTCTTC
j_call: TRBJ2-1
cdr3_length: 14
v_call: TRBV7-9
clone_size: -
d_call: -

cdr3_aa: CASSEQFETGGYEQYF
cdr3_nt: TGTGCCAGCAGTGAACAATTTGAGACAGGGGGCTACGAGCAGTACTTC
j_call: TRBJ2-7
cdr3_length: 16
v_call: TRBV25-1
clone_size: -
d_call: TRBD1

cdr3_aa: CASSPQGYGYTF
cdr3_nt: TGTGCCAGCAGCCCCCAGGGGTATGGCTACACCTTC
j_call: TRBJ1-2
cdr3_length: 12
v_call: TRBV7-9
clone_size: -
d_call: -

cdr3_aa: CASSLGGTGGNQPQHF
cdr3_nt: TGTGCCAGCAGCTTAGGAGGGACAGGGGGAAATCAGCCCCAGCATTTT
j_call: TRBJ1-5
cdr3_length: 16
v_call: TRBV7-2
clone_size: -
d_call: TRBD1

cdr3_aa: CASSPRDRRGTGELFF
cdr3_nt: TGTGCCAGCTCACCGAGGGACAGGCGGGGCACCGGGGAGCTGTTTTTT
j_call: TRBJ2-2
cdr3_length: 16
v_call: TRBV18
clone_size: -
d_call: TRBD1

cdr3_aa: CASSVRQLGVGANVLTF
cdr3_nt: TGTGCCAGCAGCGTGCGTCAGCTCGGGGTCGGGGCCAACGTCCTGACTTTC
j_call: TRBJ2-6
cdr3_length: 17
v_call: TRBV9
clone_size: few
d_call: -

cdr3_aa: CSAVPGLQETQYF
cdr3_nt: TGCAGCGCTGTACCGGGACTGCAAGAGACCCAGTACTTC
j_call: TRBJ2-5
cdr3_length: 13
v_call: TRBV29-1
clone_size: -
d_call: -

cdr3_aa: CASGTGSEKLFF
cdr3_nt: TGTGCCAGCGGGACAGGGTCTGAAAAACTGTTTTTT
j_call: TRBJ1-4
cdr3_length: 12
v_call: TRBV2
clone_size: -
d_call: TRBD1

cdr3_aa: CASRTARGRTEAFF
cdr3_nt: TGTGCCAGCAGAACAGCCAGGGGGCGAACTGAAGCTTTCTTT
j_call: TRBJ1-1
cdr3_length: 14
v_call: TRBV28
clone_size: -
d_call: TRBD1

cdr3_aa: CASSLGSRYQETQYF
cdr3_nt: TGTGCCAGCAGCTTAGGATCGCGCTATCAAGAGACCCAGTACTTC
j_call: TRBJ2-5
cdr3_length: 15
v_call: TRBV11-3
clone_size: -
d_call: -

cdr3_aa: CASSQASGSSRYEQYF
cdr3_nt: TGTGCCAGCAGCCAAGCCAGCGGGAGTTCCCGGTACGAGCAGTACTTC
j_call: TRBJ2-7
cdr3_length: 16
v_call: TRBV3-1/TRBV3-2
clone_size: -
d_call: TRBD2

cdr3_aa: CASSLTVNTEAFF
cdr3_nt: TGTGCCAGCAGCTTGACAGTGAACACTGAAGCTTTCTTT
j_call: TRBJ1-1
cdr3_length: 13
v_call: TRBV7-9
clone_size: once
d_call: -

cdr3_aa: CASSLLADYEQYF
cdr3_nt: TGTGCCAGCAGCCTACTAGCAGACTACGAGCAGTACTTC
j_call: TRBJ2-7
cdr3_length: 13
v_call: TRBV14
clone_size: -
d_call: -

cdr3_aa: CASSPRRVYGYTF
cdr3_nt: TGTGCCAGCTCCCCCCGCAGGGTCTATGGCTACACCTTC
j_call: TRBJ1-2
cdr3_length: 13
v_call: TRBV6-5
clone_size: few
d_call: -

cdr3_aa: CASSFPTGGFNNEQFF
cdr3_nt: TGTGCCAGCAGCTTCCCGACAGGGGGTTTTAACAATGAGCAGTTCTTC
j_call: TRBJ2-1
cdr3_length: 16
v_call: TRBV7-9
clone_size: -
d_call: TRBD1

cdr3_aa: CASGRARGFTEAFF
cdr3_nt: TGTGCCAGCGGGAGAGCCAGGGGGTTTACTGAAGCTTTCTTT
j_call: TRBJ1-1
cdr3_length: 14
v_call: TRBV2
clone_size: -
d_call: TRBD1

cdr3_aa: CASSDRQETISYEQYF
cdr3_nt: TGTGCCAGCAGTGATAGACAGGAGACAATATCCTACGAGCAGTACTTC
j_call: TRBJ2-7
cdr3_length: 16
v_call: TRBV2
clone_size: -
d_call: -

cdr3_aa: CASREQGASRDHEQYF
cdr3_nt: TGTGCCAGCAGGGAACAGGGGGCGTCTCGGGACCACGAGCAGTACTTC
j_call: TRBJ2-7
cdr3_length: 16
v_call: TRBV6-6
clone_size: -
d_call: TRBD1

cdr3_aa: CASRLQGAGNIQYF
cdr3_nt: TGTGCCAGCAGGCTACAGGGGGCGGGAAACATTCAGTACTTC
j_call: TRBJ2-4
cdr3_length: 14
v_call: TRBV28
clone_size: -
d_call: TRBD1

cdr3_aa: CASSEAGGSYNEQFF
cdr3_nt: TGTGCCAGCAGTGAAGCGGGAGGCTCCTACAATGAGCAGTTCTTC
j_call: TRBJ2-1
cdr3_length: 15
v_call: TRBV6-1
clone_size: -
d_call: -

cdr3_aa: CASSERQSDNSNQPQHF
cdr3_nt: TGTGCCAGCAGTGAAAGGCAATCAGACAATAGCAATCAGCCCCAGCATTTT
j_call: TRBJ1-5
cdr3_length: 17
v_call: TRBV2
clone_size: -
d_call: -

cdr3_aa: CSYRDRGINEQFF
cdr3_nt: TGCAGCTACCGGGACAGGGGAATCAATGAGCAGTTCTTC
j_call: TRBJ2-1
cdr3_length: 13
v_call: TRBV29-1
clone_size: once
d_call: TRBD1

cdr3_aa: CASNRGYNSPLHF
cdr3_nt: TGTGCCAGCAACAGGGGGTATAATTCACCCCTCCACTTT
j_call: TRBJ1-6
cdr3_length: 13
v_call: TRBV2
clone_size: -
d_call: TRBD1

cdr3_aa: CASSQAGSLLRETQYF
cdr3_nt: TGTGCCAGCAGCCAAGCAGGAAGTCTTCTGAGAGAGACCCAGTACTTC
j_call: TRBJ2-5
cdr3_length: 16
v_call: TRBV3-1/TRBV3-2
clone_size: -
d_call: -

cdr3_aa: CASSLVPGGRDGYTF
cdr3_nt: TGTGCCAGCAGCTTAGTTCCAGGGGGCAGGGATGGCTACACCTTC
j_call: TRBJ1-2
cdr3_length: 15
v_call: TRBV11-2
clone_size: -
d_call: TRBD1

cdr3_aa: CASSPAGEGKGYTF
cdr3_nt: TGTGCCAGCAGCCCGGCAGGGGAAGGGAAAGGCTACACCTTC
j_call: TRBJ1-2
cdr3_length: 14
v_call: TRBV4-2
clone_size: -
d_call: -

cdr3_aa: CASSFGVWQGGGRNTEAFF
cdr3_nt: TGTGCCAGCAGTTTTGGGGTTTGGCAGGGTGGCGGGAGGAACACTGAAGCTTTCTTT
j_call: TRBJ1-1
cdr3_length: 19
v_call: TRBV28
clone_size: -
d_call: -

cdr3_aa: CSGKQGAGNTEAFF
cdr3_nt: TGCAGCGGGAAACAGGGGGCTGGGAACACTGAAGCTTTCTTT
j_call: TRBJ1-1
cdr3_length: 14
v_call: TRBV29-1
clone_size: few
d_call: TRBD1

cdr3_aa: CASSSRDRDFKQYF
cdr3_nt: TGTGCCAGCAGTTCCCGGGACAGGGACTTCAAGCAGTACTTC
j_call: TRBJ2-7
cdr3_length: 14
v_call: TRBV27
clone_size: once
d_call: TRBD1

cdr3_aa: CASRYDRGVAYEQYF
cdr3_nt: TGTGCCAGCAGATACGACAGGGGGGTTGCCTACGAGCAGTACTTC
j_call: TRBJ2-7
cdr3_length: 15
v_call: TRBV28
clone_size: -
d_call: TRBD1

cdr3_aa: CAWKTGRTQYF
cdr3_nt: TGTGCCTGGAAGACAGGGCGCACGCAGTATTTT
j_call: TRBJ2-3
cdr3_length: 11
v_call: TRBV30
clone_size: -
d_call: TRBD1

cdr3_aa: CASSLGLAENTGELFF
cdr3_nt: TGTGCCAGTAGTTTGGGACTAGCGGAGAACACCGGGGAGCTGTTTTTT
j_call: TRBJ2-2
cdr3_length: 16
v_call: TRBV19
clone_size: -
d_call: TRBD2

cdr3_aa: CASSLDGGTSGKYEQYF
cdr3_nt: TGTGCCAGCAGCTTAGACGGAGGGACTAGCGGGAAGTACGAGCAGTACTTC
j_call: TRBJ2-7
cdr3_length: 17
v_call: TRBV13
clone_size: -
d_call: TRBD2

cdr3_aa: CASKMTQNTEAFF
cdr3_nt: TGCGCCAGCAAAATGACACAGAACACTGAAGCTTTCTTT
j_call: TRBJ1-1
cdr3_length: 13
v_call: TRBV5-1
clone_size: -
d_call: -

cdr3_aa: CASSLRTGIYGYTF
cdr3_nt: TGTGCCAGCAGTTTGCGGACAGGGATCTATGGCTACACCTTC
j_call: TRBJ1-2
cdr3_length: 14
v_call: TRBV28
clone_size: -
d_call: TRBD1

cdr3_aa: CAISKPTFYVGGSGNTIYF
cdr3_nt: TGTGCCATCAGCAAGCCTACCTTTTACGTGGGGGGATCTGGAAACACCATATATTTT
j_call: TRBJ1-3
cdr3_length: 19
v_call: TRBV10-3
clone_size: once
d_call: -

cdr3_aa: CASSQHGQTNTEAFF
cdr3_nt: TGCGCCAGCAGCCAGCACGGACAGACTAACACTGAAGCTTTCTTT
j_call: TRBJ1-1
cdr3_length: 15
v_call: TRBV4-1
clone_size: -
d_call: -

cdr3_aa: CASSPPAPFNEQFF
cdr3_nt: TGTGCCAGCTCACCACCGGCCCCGTTCAATGAGCAGTTCTTC
j_call: TRBJ2-1
cdr3_length: 14
v_call: TRBV18
clone_size: -
d_call: -

cdr3_aa: CASREDRTYYNEQFF
cdr3_nt: TGTGCCAGCAGGGAAGACAGAACATACTACAATGAGCAGTTCTTC
j_call: TRBJ2-1
cdr3_length: 15
v_call: TRBV6-1
clone_size: once
d_call: -

cdr3_aa: CASSILAAETQYF
cdr3_nt: TGTGCCAGTAGTATTTTAGCGGCGGAGACCCAGTACTTC
j_call: TRBJ2-5
cdr3_length: 13
v_call: TRBV19
clone_size: -
d_call: -